Listed below are T cell receptor beta chains from one sample, sequenced in a study of patients and donors after allogeneic stem cell transplantation. TCRdb fed the RT-PCR reads into MiXCR, producing one record per CDR3 protein. The table includes about 960,000 distinct CDR3 sequences, roughly 18% detected once. Sequencing input: blood, either unsorted or a sorted T cell fraction (not recorded which). These TCRs come from a human donor who was either an allogeneic HSCT recipient or a stem cell or donor lymphocyte infusion donor (not recorded which). It is not recorded whose cells these are; they may come from a transplant donor. Both conserved end residues are part of each CDR3. D genes are given only for firm matches. A row's size may be missing; if present it is once, few, many or a size class.

v_gene	abundance	d_gene	j_gene	len	CDR3aa	CDR3nt
TRBV27	few	.	TRBJ2-1	13	CASSLSASSEQFF	TGTGCCAGCAGTTTATCGGCTAGCAGTGAGCAGTTCTTC
TRBV15	few	.	TRBJ1-5	13	CATSRGWDPPQHF	TGTGCCACCAGCAGAGGATGGGACCCTCCCCAGCATTTT
TRBV20-1	few	.	TRBJ1-5	15	CSARAGGYSNQPQHF	TGCAGTGCTAGAGCGGGCGGTTATAGCAATCAGCCCCAGCATTTT
TRBV4-2	few	.	TRBJ2-7	15	CASSQLLGGGYEQYF	TGTGCCAGCAGCCAACTTTTGGGAGGAGGTTACGAGCAGTACTTC
TRBV7-3	few	TRBD2	TRBJ2-3	18	CASSKGPGLEYYADTQYF	TGTGCCAGCAGCAAAGGCCCGGGACTAGAGTATTACGCAGATACGCAGTATTTT
TRBV28	.	TRBD1	TRBJ2-7	15	CASSLSRGLSDEQYF	TGTGCCAGCAGTTTATCCAGGGGGTTATCGGACGAGCAGTACTTC
TRBV12-3/TRBV12-4	few	.	TRBJ2-3	13	CASTLENPDTQYF	TGTGCCAGCACTCTCGAGAACCCAGATACGCAGTATTTT
TRBV12-3/TRBV12-4	.	.	TRBJ1-2	12	CASRPGQRGYTF	TGTGCCAGCAGACCAGGACAGCGTGGCTACACCTTC
TRBV5-1	.	TRBD1	TRBJ2-7	14	CASRAGTGDRWQYF	TGCGCCAGCAGAGCCGGGACAGGCGATAGATGGCAGTACTTC
TRBV28	few	TRBD2	TRBJ2-7	14	CASTEPAGGYEQYF	TGTGCCAGCACAGAGCCAGCGGGAGGCTACGAGCAGTACTTC
TRBV5-5	.	TRBD1	TRBJ2-1	14	CASSMDRGNNEQFF	TGTGCCAGCAGCATGGACAGGGGAAACAATGAGCAGTTCTTC
TRBV6-1	few	TRBD1	TRBJ2-7	15	CASSPGTGLLYEQYF	TGTGCCAGCAGTCCCGGGACAGGGCTCCTCTACGAGCAGTACTTC
TRBV12-3/TRBV12-4	.	.	TRBJ2-5	13	CASCRNSQETQYF	TGTGCCAGCTGCAGAAACTCCCAAGAGACCCAGTACTTC
TRBV12-5	.	.	TRBJ2-6	17	CASGLTGGNSGANVLTF	TGTGCTAGTGGCCTTACAGGCGGTAACTCTGGGGCCAACGTCCTGACTTTC
TRBV6-1	.	.	TRBJ1-4	16	CASRRYGGWSNEKLFF	TGTGCCAGCAGACGGTACGGGGGCTGGTCTAATGAAAAACTGTTTTTT
TRBV2	.	.	TRBJ2-1	15	CASRPQGISYNEQFF	TGTGCCAGCAGGCCGCAGGGGATATCCTACAATGAGCAGTTCTTC
TRBV10-3	.	TRBD1	TRBJ2-1	14	CAISGDRAYNEQFF	TGTGCCATCAGCGGGGACAGGGCGTACAATGAGCAGTTCTTC
TRBV10-3	many	.	TRBJ2-7	14	CAISESGRSYEQYF	TGTGCCATCAGTGAGTCGGGCCGCTCCTACGAGCAGTACTTC
TRBV4-3	many	.	TRBJ1-5	13	CASSQARNQPQHF	TGTGCCAGCAGTCAAGCTCGCAATCAGCCCCAGCATTTT
TRBV6-1	few	TRBD2	TRBJ2-3	14	CATLAGQRTDTQYF	TGTGCCACCCTAGCGGGCCAGCGCACAGATACGCAGTATTTT
TRBV20-1	.	.	TRBJ2-2	11	CSVIYRGSVFF	TGCAGTGTCATATACCGGGGATCGGTGTTTTTT
TRBV7-2	few	TRBD2	TRBJ2-7	14	CASSLLAGLYEQYF	TGTGCCAGCAGCTTACTAGCGGGGTTGTACGAGCAGTACTTC
TRBV19	.	TRBD1	TRBJ2-2	15	CASSISQGAPGELFF	TGTGCCAGTAGTATATCACAGGGGGCGCCCGGGGAGCTGTTTTTT
TRBV20-1	few	TRBD1	TRBJ2-6	18	CSASQSGTGDSGANVLTF	TGCAGTGCTAGCCAATCCGGGACAGGGGACTCTGGGGCCAACGTCCTGACTTTC
TRBV4-1	many	TRBD1	TRBJ1-1	12	CASSHNDREAFF	TGCGCCAGCAGCCATAATGACAGGGAGGCTTTCTTT
TRBV20-1	few	.	TRBJ2-1	17	CSARGLGGGEYYNEQFF	TGCAGTGCTAGAGGACTGGGGGGCGGGGAATACTACAATGAGCAGTTCTTC
TRBV10-3	few	.	TRBJ1-1	14	CAIRMGDEGTEAFF	TGTGCCATCAGGATGGGGGACGAGGGCACTGAAGCTTTCTTT
TRBV19	once	.	TRBJ2-7	14	CASSIGWTEVEQYF	TGTGCCAGTAGTATTGGTTGGACCGAGGTCGAGCAGTACTTC
TRBV24-1	many	TRBD1	TRBJ2-5	15	CATSGGQGTRETQYF	TGTGCCACCAGTGGGGGACAGGGAACACGGGAGACCCAGTACTTC
TRBV5-1	.	.	TRBJ2-7	14	CASSSNQQGYEQYF	TGCGCCAGCAGCTCTAATCAACAGGGTTACGAGCAGTACTTC
TRBV20-1	once	TRBD1	TRBJ1-2	15	CSVGSDRGRVYGYTF	TGCAGTGTCGGTTCGGACAGGGGGCGCGTCTATGGCTACACCTTC
TRBV12-3/TRBV12-4	few	.	TRBJ2-5	11	CASSAYQTQYF	TGTGCCAGCAGTGCCTACCAGACCCAGTACTTC
TRBV6-1	few	TRBD2	TRBJ2-1	13	CASRLGLAGQQFF	TGTGCCAGCAGATTGGGACTAGCGGGACAACAGTTCTTC
TRBV28	few	.	TRBJ2-7	13	CATRGGGSREQYF	TGTGCCACCCGGGGAGGGGGCTCTCGGGAGCAGTACTTC
TRBV6-1	.	.	TRBJ2-5	14	CASNWGHPQETQYF	TGTGCCAGCAACTGGGGACATCCCCAAGAGACCCAGTACTTC
TRBV5-1	.	TRBD2	TRBJ2-1	16	CASSALLAGGFNEQFF	TGCGCCAGCAGCGCCTTACTAGCGGGAGGGTTCAATGAGCAGTTCTTC
TRBV5-1	.	.	TRBJ2-6	16	CASPLEVGSGANVLTF	TGCGCCAGCCCCTTGGAGGTCGGGTCCGGGGCCAACGTCCTGACTTTC
TRBV29-1	.	TRBD1	TRBJ1-3	15	CSVEDGTGVGNTIYF	TGCAGCGTTGAAGATGGGACAGGGGTCGGAAACACCATATATTTT
TRBV6-5	.	TRBD2	TRBJ2-1	16	CASSYVAGGFHNEQFF	TGTGCCAGCAGTTACGTGGCGGGAGGGTTCCACAATGAGCAGTTCTTC
TRBV4-3	few	.	TRBJ2-4	16	CASSQGDKLAKNIQYF	TGCGCCAGCAGCCAAGGAGACAAGCTAGCCAAAAACATTCAGTACTTC
TRBV5-5	.	TRBD2	TRBJ2-2	15	CASSLVGGNAGELFF	TGTGCCAGCAGCTTGGTCGGGGGGAACGCCGGGGAGCTGTTTTTT
TRBV3-1	few	.	TRBJ1-6	13	CASSQDVNSPLHF	TGTGCCAGCAGCCAAGATGTAAACTCACCCCTCCACTTT
TRBV7-9	.	TRBD2	TRBJ2-1	15	CASSFGTSANNEQFF	TGTGCCAGCAGCTTTGGGACTAGCGCGAACAATGAGCAGTTCTTC
TRBV2	.	.	TRBJ1-1	12	CASSAQGSEAFF	TGTGCCAGCAGTGCTCAGGGATCTGAAGCTTTCTTT
TRBV2	.	.	TRBJ1-5	12	CASSEQGQPQHF	TGTGCCAGCAGTGAACAGGGTCAGCCCCAGCATTTT